This T cell receptor (beta chain) appears in the sequencing data of a study of regulatory T cells in long-lasting Graves disease. iRepertoire HTBI primers and Arm-PCR of CDR3 regions built TCR beta libraries. A single record per CDR3 protein comes from TCRdb applying MiXCR to the multiplex PCR reads. The data show fewer than 500,000 distinct CDR3 sequences, 15% to 20% seen once. The time point: newly diagnosed GD, antithyroid drugs for less than 3 months. Making the TCR library involved RNA that had been extracted from PBMCs. Trimming removed 6 bases at V and 2 bases at J, with 21 bases between. There are 17 residues in the CDR3. Germline V lookup: CDR1 MDHEN, CDR2 SYDVKM. This clonotype was counted many times. This sample was shared with a second study, whose subject was T cells in Graves' hyperthyroidism and ophthalmopathy.

The sequencing here drew on peripheral blood mononuclear cells (PBMCs), taken at new diagnosis, from a patient treated with antithyroid drugs. V and J are TRBV28 and TRBJ2-3, with D maybe TRBD2 (6 bases). The sequence came from a man aged 40-49 years with Graves disease. The CDR3 loop reads CASSRTIGRSYTDTQYF. The CDR3 coding sequence is TGTGCCAGCAGCCGTACTATAGGGAGGTCCTACACAGATACGCAGTATTTT.